Here is one T cell receptor beta chain with its context. Its antigen is not known. This record comes from a study of Graves' ophthalmopathy and Graves' hyperthyroidism. In the study overall: Cases classed as stable hyperthyroidism had no ophthalmopathy within 18 months of follow-up. Notes on the study in general: At about 69% sensitivity and 72.22% specificity, the model predicted progression of the ophthalmopathy.

CDR1 is SQVTM and CDR2 is ANQGSEA in the germline V gene. The CDR3 covers 12 residues. J gave up 2 bases and V 8 bases, and 5 bases lay outside the gene matches. The authors amplified TCR beta CDR3 regions, and they did so from RNA transcripts for repertoire sequencing. Investigators did first-round RT-PCR with HTBI primers, then second-round multiplex PCR. TCRdb re-called the multiplex PCR reads through MiXCR, storing one row per CDR3 protein. The table lists 900,000 to 1,200,000 distinct CDR3 sequences, around a third of them singletons, with roughly 10% in the top ten. Newly diagnosed hyperthyroidism donors, aged 18 to 65, duration under 2 months. The diagnosis combined clinical symptoms, thyroxine, TRAb, thyroid ultrasound and orbital computed tomography scans.

This chain joins TRBV29-1 and TRBJ2-7, with 8 bases fitting TRBD2. This sequence originates from an adult man with Graves' hyperthyroidism. Sequenced material: peripheral blood or thyroid tissue (not recorded which). The DNA for the CDR3 is TGCAGCAGCCAAGCGGGGGCCTACGAGCAGTACTTC. This gives the protein CSSQAGAYEQYF.